This is a list of T cell receptor beta chains from one sample in a study of siplizumab effects on memory and regulatory T cells. The data were produced by immunoSEQ multiplex PCR, yet TCRdb's version contains in-frame clones alone and is incomplete. The table has 90,000 to 120,000 clones, about 91% seen once. Specimen: CD4+ T cells sorted from blood. The source is a human donor in good health. Some clones in this sample may be carry-over from other donors' samples. CDR3s leave out the opening cysteine and the closing phenylalanine or tryptophan. Each record gives: J gene, V gene, CDR3 protein.

TRBJ2-2 TRBV5-4 ASYQLLAGDTGELF
TRBJ2-5 TRBV19 ASSGTGGSETQY
TRBJ1-1 TRBV19 ASSFQGATGAF
TRBJ2-3 TRBV5-1 ASSPFGSGGTDTQY
TRBJ2-3 TRBV19 ASSIQRTSTDTQY
TRBJ2-1 TRBV12-5 ASGLVQGQGSYNEQF
TRBJ2-7 TRBV6-5 ASSYRPSADYEQY
TRBJ1-2 TRBV11-2 ASSLTPPGQSNYGYT
TRBJ1-5 TRBV28 ASSFEVPQPQH
TRBJ1-5 TRBV19 ASSAHRGRGHQPQH
TRBJ1-1 TRBV6-5 ASSLTDGNTEAF
TRBJ1-4 TRBV27 ASSRSGTKSFATNEKLF
TRBJ1-3 TRBV10-3 AISDAGNTIY
TRBJ2-7 TRBV10-1 ASSESGTSGILLLSYEQY
TRBJ2-2 TRBV10-3 AISGSGSSIGELF
TRBJ2-4 TRBV7-6 ASSNLLGGSAKNIQY
TRBJ1-4 TRBV11-2 ASSLLWTDATNEKLF
- TRBV7-2 ASSLKSSYEQY
TRBJ2-3 TRBV19 ASSFQGVDTQY
TRBJ2-7 TRBV2 ASSTSGTLGEQY
TRBJ2-1 TRBV6-5 ASSYFWQGNEQF
TRBJ1-3 TRBV7-2 ASSFEGAAGNTIY
TRBJ2-1 TRBV7-2 ASSFRVYNEQF
TRBJ1-6 TRBV2 ASGDRGLNNSPLH
TRBJ2-7 TRBV4-1 ASSQESIPYEQY
TRBJ1-1 TRBV25-1 ASSHRGAREAF
TRBJ2-3 TRBV5-1 ASSLVVGGPATDTQY
TRBJ2-3 TRBV7-2 ASSSWGDTQY
TRBJ1-2 TRBV28 ASSFAGGNYGYT
TRBJ2-1 TRBV2 ASTAFSYNEQF
TRBJ2-1 TRBV18 ASSPPYQGGNYNEQF
TRBJ1-5 TRBV6-5 ASSYRGQAEPQH
TRBJ1-2 TRBV28 ASSRGFAGGYT
TRBJ1-2 TRBV19 ASWRQGDYGYT
TRBJ2-3 TRBV7-9 ASSPPRTSFGTDTQY
TRBJ2-2 TRBV28 ASRKPGDARDTGELF
TRBJ2-3 TRBV9 ASGRTSQGTDTQY
TRBJ2-3 TRBV7-2 ASSLVPGRTDTQY
TRBJ1-5 TRBV19 ASSRDRVGQPQH
TRBJ2-2 TRBV7-3 ASSLQGPHTGELF
TRBJ2-7 TRBV6-5 ASRRQASYEQY
TRBJ2-1 TRBV10-3 AIRGQGGEQF
TRBJ2-1 TRBV2 ASSEVGHASF
TRBJ1-2 TRBV6-5 ASSSGGAYGYT
TRBJ2-5 TRBV7-9 ASSQRTGDQETQY
TRBJ2-6 TRBV7-2 ASSLAQLSLSGANVLT
TRBJ2-7 TRBV14 ASSFTSYEQY
TRBJ1-1 TRBV2 ASSESPNTEAF
TRBJ1-2 TRBV5-1 ASSFDTADYGYT
- TRBV4-1 ASSQDRRITYEQY
TRBJ1-2 TRBV27 ASSYTGAAGYT
TRBJ2-1 TRBV7-9 ASSSWGGTHEQF
TRBJ2-7 TRBV27 ASSFRQGIYEQY
TRBJ1-5 TRBV19 AKNSNQPQH